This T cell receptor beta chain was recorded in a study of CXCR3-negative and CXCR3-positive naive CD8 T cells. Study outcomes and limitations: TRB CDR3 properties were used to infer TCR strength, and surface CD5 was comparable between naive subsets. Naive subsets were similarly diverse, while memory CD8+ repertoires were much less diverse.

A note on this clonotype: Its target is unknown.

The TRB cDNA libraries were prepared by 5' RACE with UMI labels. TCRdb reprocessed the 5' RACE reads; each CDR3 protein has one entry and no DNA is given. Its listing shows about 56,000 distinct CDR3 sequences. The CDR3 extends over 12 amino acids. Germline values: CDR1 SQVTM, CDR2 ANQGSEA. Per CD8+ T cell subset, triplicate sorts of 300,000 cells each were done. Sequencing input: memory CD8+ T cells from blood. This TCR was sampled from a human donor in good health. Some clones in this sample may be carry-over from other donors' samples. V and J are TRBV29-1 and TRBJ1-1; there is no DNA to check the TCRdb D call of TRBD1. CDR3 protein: CSVPTGGTEAFF.